What follows describes a single TCR beta chain. This clone came up a few times. Its binding antigen is unknown. The input lacks base qualities; no much larger clone sits a single base away. The data stem from a study of OX40 agonist ivuxolimab in advanced cancers. About the study as a whole: Ivuxolimab was a fully human IgG2 agonistic monoclonal antibody targeting the costimulatory receptor OX40 (CD134). Intravenous ivuxolimab was administered to patients every 2 weeks at six dose levels: 0.01, 0.1, 0.3, 1.5, 3 and 10 mg/kg. Of the approximately 50 dose-escalation patients, hepatocellular carcinoma was present in some 19, melanoma in roughly 15, renal cell carcinoma in 9 and head and neck cancer in 9. A male proportion of around 83% and a mean age of around 60 years, ranging from about 20 to 79, were recorded for the dose-escalation cohort. Prior anti-PD-1, anti-PD-L1 or anti-CTLA-4 therapy was permitted, and 35% to 40% of dose-escalation patients had received checkpoint inhibitors. Partial responses were achieved by three dose-escalation patients, of whom one had hepatocellular carcinoma and two had cutaneous melanoma. The point of sequencing TCRbeta in the periphery was to test whether ivuxolimab changed TCR sequence diversity and drove clonal T-cell expansion. The monotherapy dose-escalation portion (N ≈ 50 patients) of the phase I ivuxolimab trial is reported in the paper.

Overall study outcomes, separate from this receptor: Partial responders in the 0.1-3.0 mg/kg groups had among the lowest normalized peripheral clonal expansion, especially among CD8+ T cells. The antigen specificity of the peripheral T cells that underwent clonal expansion was not determined. Low levels of normalized T-cell clonal expansion were also shown by some nonresponding patients. At doses from 0.1 to 3.0 mg/kg, clonal expansion was seen in both CD4+ and CD8+ blood T cells between baseline and week 6. After ivuxolimab, more expanded clones were found on average in CD8+ T cells than in CD4+ T cells.

The trial excluded patients who had a history of autoimmune disease or who were on systemic immunosuppression. Peripheral blood for TCR sequencing was collected from all dose cohorts at baseline, on cycle 4 day 1, and on cycle 7 day 1. The samples were taken from a phase I, first-in-human, multicenter, open-label dose-escalation trial of ivuxolimab. Adults with locally advanced or metastatic melanoma, renal cell, hepatocellular, or head and neck squamous cell carcinoma were enrolled in the trial. CD4+ and CD8+ T cells were sorted separately from peripheral blood before TCR sequencing. To sequence the TCRbeta CDR3 region, genomic DNA was isolated from the sorted cells. TCRbeta CDR3 regions were sequenced using the immunoSEQ Assay. Not all clones reach the TCRdb copy of this immuneACCESS table, which keeps in-frame sequences only. Checked studies attribute under half of the gap to unresolved V genes and leave the rest unexplained. In this sample the table shows around 35,000 clones, roughly 90% of which occur a single time. The leading ten clones occupy 15% to 20% of the sample.

V loses 2 bases of germline sequence and J loses 0 bases, and the interval between the two ends is 13 bases. CDR1 and CDR2 were assigned from the germline V gene as MNHEY and SVGAGI. The CDR3 holds 16 amino acids from the cysteine to the phenylalanine. The DNA shown is the 48-base CDR3, in frame from base 1. Sequenced material: CD4+ or CD8+ T cells sorted from blood, taken in a trial of the OX40 agonist ivuxolimab. The TCR comes from an adult with an advanced solid tumor such as melanoma, head and neck, liver or kidney cancer. Recombination linked TRBV6-5 to TRBJ1-1; tentative D gene TRBD1, with 5 bases matching. The nucleotide sequence reads TGTGCCAGCAGTTACCTCGGGGGGGGGATGAACACTGAAGCTTTCTTT. Its coded protein is CASSYLGGGMNTEAFF.